The 24 T cell receptor beta chains listed next were all sequenced from one sample in a study of CD8+ T cells in alopecia areata. In each case, RNA was isolated and then reverse transcribed into cDNA as the sequencing template. Repertoires were generated with immunoSEQ multiplex PCR, while TCRdb's copy carries only in-frame clones and drops some. The table has around 100,000 clones, approximately 52% seen once. The source material was CD4+ T cells sorted from blood. Every receptor here comes from a human donor in good health.

The chain carries TRBV5-4 and TRBJ1-1; weak D call: TRBD1 (5 bases). Trimming stripped 4 bases from V and 2 bases from J, with 12 bases between. The CDR3 spans 14 residues. Germline loops: CDR1 SGHNT, CDR2 YYREEE (reference sequence). The CDR3, as DNA: TGTGCCAGCAGCATACCGACAGCTAACACTGAAGCTTTCTTT. As protein: CASSIPTANTEAFF.

Notes on this clone: A read error may produce the germline difference seen at one junction end. The rearrangement joins TRBV7-2 to TRBJ2-5; 12 positions agree with TRBD2. This CDR3 contains 16 residues. Germline V gives CDR1 SGHTA, CDR2 FQGNSA. CDR3 nucleotide sequence: TGTGCCAGCAGCTTACGGCTAGCGGGGGGGCAAGGGACCCAGTACTTC. Translated, it gives CASSLRLAGGQGTQYF.

The chain has TRBV7-2 and TRBJ2-7; 8 bases are a match to TRBD1. V trimming: 4 bases; J trimming: 3 bases; junction bases outside the gene matches: 17. This CDR3 is built from 18 residues. CDR1 and CDR2 from the germline V gene are SGHTA and FQGNSA. The CDR3 reads CASSSTGATPRNHYEQYF. The CDR3 DNA reads as TGTGCCAGCAGCTCGACAGGGGCCACCCCACGGAATCACTACGAGCAGTACTTC.

This clone was counted a few times. The chain couples TRBV19 to TRBJ1-5; 7 nucleotides line up with TRBD1. Looked up from germline, CDR1 is LNHDA and CDR2 is SQIVND (reference sequence). The CDR3 loop spans 14 amino acids. Trimming cost V 5 bases and J 5 bases; bases outside gene matches: 6. The chain's CDR3 is CASSRGQDDQPQHF. In DNA form, the CDR3 reads TGTGCCAGTAGTCGAGGACAGGATGATCAGCCCCAGCATTTT.

DNA for the CDR3: TGCGCCAGCAGCCTAAGACCGGGGGATTACACTGAAGCTTTCTTT. Encoded protein: CASSLRPGDYTEAFF. The chain uses TRBV5-1 and TRBJ1-1; tentative D call: TRBD1 (5 bases). V was trimmed by 4 bases and J by 3 bases, leaving 16 bases between them. The CDR3 spans 15 residues. Germline values: CDR1 SGHRS, CDR2 YFSETQ.

The V and J genes are TRBV19 and TRBJ1-1; D is unresolved. CDR1 LNHDA and CDR2 SQIVND come from the germline V gene (reference sequence). The CDR3 runs 10 residues. V was clipped by 5 bases and J by 11 bases, with 9 bases between them. The CDR3 sequence: CASSHRRAFF. CDR3 nucleotide sequence: TGTGCCAGTAGTCACCGACGGGCTTTCTTT.

V is TRBV5-6 and J is TRBJ2-5; D is unclear. Germline CDR1 is SGHDT and CDR2 is YYEEEE. This CDR3 is 11 amino acids long. Trimming took 4 bases from V and 1 from J, leaving 2 bases between them. CDR3 protein: CASSTQETQYF. In DNA form, the CDR3 reads TGTGCCAGCAGCACCCAAGAGACCCAGTACTTC.

This clone was observed a handful of times. This chain joins TRBV29-1 and TRBJ1-2, with D unclear. The CDR3 consists of 14 residues. Germline-derived CDR1 and CDR2 are SQVTM and ANQGSEA. Trimming shortened V by 0 bases and J by 5 bases, and 13 bases separated the two germline ends. CDR3 bases: TGCAGCGTTGAAGATTTTGACCGAGTATATGGCTACACCTTC. Translating gives CSVEDFDRVYGYTF. The variable domain in full, completed from reference TRBV29-1 and TRBJ1-2, reads SAVISQKPSRDICQRGTSLTIQCQVDSQVTMMFWYRQQPGQSLTLIATANQGSEATYESGFVIDKFPISRPNLTFSTLTVSNMSPEDSSIYLCSVEDFDRVYGYTFGSGTRLTVV.

This clone was detected a few times. The genes are TRBV9 and TRBJ1-2, with a tentative D call TRBD1 (5 bases). V was clipped by 0 bases and J by 8 bases, with 14 bases between them. This CDR3 region has 14 residues. Germline CDR1 SGDLS, CDR2 YYNGEE. The CDR3 sequence is CASSVGVQGEGYTF. The CDR3 coding sequence is TGTGCCAGCAGCGTAGGAGTCCAGGGTGAAGGCTACACCTTC.

This clone has just a few counts. V is TRBV6-5 and J is TRBJ2-5; D assignment may be TRBD1 or TRBD2 (5 bases each). Germline assignment: CDR1 MNHEY and CDR2 SVGAGI. V was clipped by 0 bases and J by 2 bases, with 10 bases between them. The CDR3 has 15 amino acids. The CDR3 DNA reads TGTGCCAGCAGTTACTCGGGACGGGTGCAAGAGACCCAGTACTTC. The encoded protein is CASSYSGRVQETQYF.

This chain links TRBV11-2 with TRBJ2-3; 7 nucleotides match TRBD2. V gave up 0 bases and J gave up 2 bases; unmatched junction bases: 5. This CDR3 is built from 16 residues. Germline CDR1 SGHAT, CDR2 FQNNGV. The CDR3 region has the DNA TGTGCCAGCAGCTTAGATGGGCGGGGGACCACAGATACGCAGTATTTT. This codes for CASSLDGRGTTDTQYF. Complete variable domain (other parts from reference TRBV11-2 and TRBJ2-3): EAGVAQSPRYKIIEKRQSVAFWCNPISGHATLYWYQQILGQGPKLLIQFQNNGVVDDSQLPKDRFSAERLKGVDSTLKIQPAKLEDSAVYLCASSLDGRGTTDTQYFGPGTRLTVL.

V usage is TRBV27 and J usage is TRBJ1-2; 8 positions agree with TRBD1. CDR1 MNHEY and CDR2 SMNVEV come from the germline V gene (reference sequence). The CDR3 spans 16 residues. J lost 8 bases, V lost 0 bases, and 11 bases had no gene match. CDR3 protein: CASSLSTTGEGRGYTF. In DNA, the CDR3 is TGTGCCAGCAGTTTATCTACGACAGGGGAGGGACGGGGCTACACCTTC.

This clone was counted between two and nine times. The chain combines TRBV29-1 with TRBJ1-1; D is ambiguous. The CDR3 is 12 amino acids. Germline loops: CDR1 SQVTM, CDR2 ANQGSEA. The V gene lost 7 bases and the J gene lost 4 bases, with 13 bases spanning the gap. The CDR3 loop is CSADASFTEAFF. In DNA form, the CDR3 reads TGCAGCGCCGACGCGTCGTTCACTGAAGCTTTCTTT.

This clone came up once. The J gene is TRBJ1-2, the V gene TRBV30; TRBD1 matches 7 bases. The CDR3 loop spans 12 amino acids. Germline V gene lookup returns CDR1 GTSNPN and CDR2 SVGIG (reference sequence). With 3 bases clipped from V and 5 bases from J, the junction kept 3 bases outside the gene matches. CDR3 amino acids: CAWRDRNYGYTF. The CDR3, as DNA: TGTGCCTGGAGGGACAGGAATTATGGCTACACCTTC.

This chain connects TRBV6-5 to TRBJ2-5, with D perhaps being TRBD1 or TRBD2 (5 bases each). Looked up from germline, CDR1 is MNHEY and CDR2 is SVGAGI. The germline V and J ends were trimmed by 5 bases and 1 base, with 11 bases remaining between them. The CDR3 totals 14 residues. The chain's CDR3 is CASSRGDGQETQYF. For the CDR3, the DNA is TGTGCCAGCAGTAGAGGGGACGGCCAAGAGACCCAGTACTTC.

The chain employs TRBV29-1 and TRBJ2-1; possibly TRBD2 for D (6 bases). The V gene's germline CDR1 is SQVTM and CDR2 ANQGSEA. Trimming left V 5 bases short and J 7 bases short, with 15 bases between. The CDR3 spans 13 residues. In DNA, the CDR3 is TGCAGCGTTACAACGGGACTCCCAAATGAGCAGTTCTTC. This translates into CSVTTGLPNEQFF.

This chain links TRBV5-1 with TRBJ1-1; 7 nucleotides match TRBD1. The germline V gene has CDR1 SGHRS and CDR2 YFSETQ. V trimming: 0 bases; J trimming: 11 bases; junction bases outside the gene matches: 4. The length of the CDR3 is 12 residues. The CDR3 DNA follows: TGCGCCAGCAGCTTGGGACAGGGCGAGGCTTTCTTT. This gives the protein CASSLGQGEAFF.

The chain links TRBV29-1 to TRBJ1-5; D is undetermined. Germline CDR1 and CDR2: SQVTM and ANQGSEA. The CDR3 is 13 residues long. The V and J ends lost 7 bases and 4 bases respectively, with 14 bases between them. The CDR3 coding sequence is TGCAGCGGGGCTCGCGGGGTTAATCAGCCCCAGCATTTT. Its protein product is CSGARGVNQPQHF.

V gene TRBV29-1 combines with J gene TRBJ2-5; 7 bases are shared with TRBD1. In germline, CDR1 is SQVTM, CDR2 ANQGSEA. The CDR3 covers 15 residues. With V trimmed by 5 bases and J by 7 bases, 16 bases remained unmatched. The DNA for the CDR3 is TGCAGCGTTTTGGACAGGACTTCGCCTGGGGGGACCCAGTACTTC. It is translated as CSVLDRTSPGGTQYF.

The genes are TRBV6-5 and TRBJ2-7, with 14 bases matching TRBD2. CDR3 size: 15 residues. From germline, CDR1 is MNHEY and CDR2 SVGAGI. The ends lost 7 bases at V and 3 bases at J; junction bases unmatched: 5. The CDR3 coding sequence is TGTGCCAGCATCCGGACTAGCGGGGGGTTCTACGAGCAGTACTTC. Its translation: CASIRTSGGFYEQYF.

V gene TRBV7-2 combines with J gene TRBJ2-1; maybe TRBD2 (6 bases). Per germline, CDR1 SGHTA and CDR2 FQGNSA. V gave up 5 bases and J gave up 7 bases, with 12 bases separating them. This CDR3 region has 13 residues. The CDR3 reads CASSTGLRNEQFF. CDR3 sequence (DNA): TGTGCCAGCAGCACGGGACTTCGGAATGAGCAGTTCTTC.

J is TRBJ2-3 and V is TRBV4-2; 8 nucleotides agree with TRBD2. V lost 3 bases, J lost 2 bases, and 7 bases stayed unmatched. Germline V gene lookup returns CDR1 LGHNA and CDR2 YNFKEQ. The CDR3 is made up of 16 amino acids. The CDR3 bases are TGTGCCAGCAGCCAGGAACAGCGGGGGTACACAGATACGCAGTATTTT. The encoded protein is CASSQEQRGYTDTQYF.

The V and J genes are TRBV6-5 and TRBJ2-2, with 9 nucleotides matching TRBD2. There are 13 residues in the CDR3. V was pared by 5 bases and J by 8 bases, with 3 bases of the junction left unmatched. CDR1 and CDR2 (germline): MNHEY, SVGAGI. The CDR3 DNA reads as TGTGCCAGCAGTGGACTAGCGCCAGGGGAGCTGTTTTTT. Protein: CASSGLAPGELFF.

This chain uses TRBV5-1 with TRBJ2-3; no firm D call. Germline V gene lookup returns CDR1 SGHRS and CDR2 YFSETQ. The CDR3 has 14 residues. The V and J ends lost 0 bases and 0 bases respectively, with 5 bases between them. CDR3 region: CASSLGSSTDTQYF. CDR3 bases: TGCGCCAGCAGCTTGGGGAGCAGCACAGATACGCAGTATTTT.